The 14 T cell receptor beta chains listed next were all sequenced from one sample in a study of blood T cell repertoires in COVID-19. Assay used: immunoSEQ multiplex PCR; TCRdb lists only in-frame clones, some missing. The repertoire includes about 200,000 clones, about 90% of them detected once, and 2% to 2.5% sits in the top ten. Sequenced sample: peripheral blood. The receptor source for this set is a woman aged 45 to 65 with acute or convalescent COVID-19.

This clone was seen just once. The V call is TRBV12-5, the J call TRBJ1-1; D remains ambiguous. Germline loops: CDR1 LGHNT, CDR2 FRNRAP. CDR3 size: 20 residues. V was cut by 0 bases and J by 6 bases, with 29 bases left in between. The CDR3, as DNA: TGTGCTAGTGGTTTGGTCCCGGGGATCCCGGGAGAAAGGAGGAATGCTGAAGCTTTCTTT. It encodes CASGLVPGIPGERRNAEAFF.

CDR3 sequence: CASSLEFGQYSNQPQHF. The CDR3 DNA reads TGTGCCAGCAGCTTAGAGTTCGGACAGTATAGCAATCAGCCCCAGCATTTT. The chain uses TRBV7-8 and TRBJ1-5; weak D call: TRBD1 (6 bases). CDR1 and CDR2 (germline): SGHVS, FQNEAQ. Trimming left V 1 base short and J 0 bases short, with 13 bases between. The length of the CDR3 is 17 residues.

This rearrangement joins TRBV5-6 to TRBJ1-2; TRBD1 agrees at 8 bases. The J segment lost 6 bases and the V segment lost 2 bases, leaving 9 bases of the junction unmatched. CDR3 length equals 15 residues. CDR1 SGHDT and CDR2 YYEEEE come from the germline V gene. CDR3 nucleotides: TGTGCCAGCAGCTTACCCGACAGGGGAGTAGATGGCTACACCTTC. It encodes CASSLPDRGVDGYTF.

This clone appeared a few times. This chain joins TRBV9 and TRBJ2-1; 7 bases line up with TRBD1. Unmatched junction bases numbered 6, after V lost 4 bases and J lost 2 bases. CDR3 size: 15 residues. Per germline, CDR1 SGDLS and CDR2 YYNGEE. CDR3: CASSTQGSTYNEQFF. The CDR3 DNA reads TGTGCCAGCAGCACACAGGGGAGCACCTACAATGAGCAGTTCTTC.

The chain combines TRBV30 with TRBJ1-4; D not resolved. V shed 3 bases and J shed 7 bases, with 15 bases lying between them. Germline-derived CDR1 and CDR2 are GTSNPN and SVGIG (reference sequence). The CDR3 totals 14 residues. CDR3 protein: CAWRFDPAGEKLFF. The CDR3 nucleotides read TGTGCCTGGAGATTCGACCCCGCGGGTGAAAAACTGTTTTTT.

This rearrangement joins TRBV6-5 to TRBJ2-7; D is perhaps TRBD2 (6 bases). Germline CDR1 MNHEY, CDR2 SVGAGI. Deletions cut 6 bases from V and 2 bases from J, with 17 bases between. The CDR3 runs 15 residues. DNA for the CDR3: TGTGCCAGCAGACCCCCTTTTGGCGGGACCTACGAGCAGTACTTC. Encoded protein: CASRPPFGGTYEQYF.

This clone was picked up one time. This rearrangement joins TRBV27 to TRBJ2-7, with D uncertain. Trimming shortened V by 3 bases and J by 7 bases, and 10 bases separated the two germline ends. The CDR3 has 12 residues. Per the germline V gene, CDR1 is MNHEY and CDR2 is SMNVEV (reference sequence). The CDR3 loop is CASSFRSGEQYF. The CDR3 nucleotides are TGTGCCAGCAGTTTTCGATCCGGGGAGCAGTACTTC.

The CDR3 region has the DNA TGTGCCAGCAGTCCTGGACAGGGGTGGGCAACTAATGAAAAACTGTTTTTT. Encoded protein: CASSPGQGWATNEKLFF. This chain connects TRBV27 to TRBJ1-4, with 9 bases aligning to TRBD1. V was clipped by 5 bases and J by 0 bases; unmatched bases: 7. This CDR3 region has 17 residues. The germline gives CDR1 MNHEY, CDR2 SMNVEV (reference sequence).

The V gene is TRBV5-4, the J gene TRBJ2-3; the match to TRBD1 covers 9 bases. The CDR3 sequence is 14 residues long. V trimming: 4 bases; J trimming: 3 bases; junction bases outside the gene matches: 3. Germline CDR1 and CDR2: SGHNT and YYREEE (reference sequence). The chain's CDR3 is CASSRGQGTDTQYF. CDR3 nucleotides: TGTGCCAGCAGCCGGGGACAGGGAACAGATACGCAGTATTTT.

Here the CDR3 DNA reads TGCAGCGTTGAAGTTGATCGGGATTTGCTTTATGGCTACACCTTC. Translating it yields CSVEVDRDLLYGYTF. The V gene is TRBV29-1, the J gene TRBJ1-2; D uncertain. V was clipped by 1 base and J by 5 bases, with 17 bases between them. This CDR3 spans 15 amino acids. Per germline, CDR1 SQVTM and CDR2 ANQGSEA.

This chain connects TRBV7-2 to TRBJ2-4; 10 bases are a match to TRBD1. Germline lookup yields CDR1 SGHTA and CDR2 FQGNSA. J gave up 8 bases and V 5 bases, and 3 bases lay outside the gene matches. CDR3 length: 13 residues. Written as DNA, the CDR3 is TGTGCCAGCAGCGCGGACAGGGGGTACATTCAGTACTTC. This codes for CASSADRGYIQYF.

The chain recombines TRBV14 with TRBJ2-5; TRBD2 matches 8 bases. Germline values: CDR1 SGHDN, CDR2 FVKESK. The J segment lost 5 bases and the V segment lost 3 bases, leaving 11 bases of the junction unmatched. This CDR3 is 16 amino acids long. The CDR3 DNA follows: TGTGCCAGCAGCCACCTTGGGCGCGGGAGGACTGAGACCCAGTACTTC. This translates into CASSHLGRGRTETQYF.

This sequence joins TRBV2 and TRBJ2-5, with no clear D. Germline lookup yields CDR1 SNHLY and CDR2 FYNNEI. V dropped 4 bases and J dropped 2 bases, with 5 bases sitting between them. The CDR3 spans 12 residues. CDR3 sequence: CASSALQETQYF. CDR3 coding DNA: TGTGCCAGCAGTGCTCTGCAAGAGACCCAGTACTTC.

The chain combines TRBV12-5 with TRBJ2-5, with TRBD2 matching 7 bases. V gave up 2 bases and J gave up 4 bases; unmatched junction bases: 4. Germline CDR1 LGHNT, CDR2 FRNRAP. The CDR3 has 14 amino acids. As DNA, the CDR3 is TGTGCTAGTGGTTTGCCCTCGGGGGGAGAGACCCAGTACTTC. It is translated as CASGLPSGGETQYF.